This T cell receptor (beta chain) comes out of a study of blood T cell repertoires in COVID-19. Some clones are missing from TCRdb's copy, which holds only in-frame ones; the method was immunoSEQ multiplex PCR. The sample shows 150,000 or so clones, over 80% of them seen only once. Per germline, CDR1 KGHDR and CDR2 SFDVKD. This CDR3 region has 13 residues. Trimming at V came to 8 bases and at J to 14 bases, leaving 10 bases not matched to a gene. The clonotype was recovered from a man aged 30-40 years with COVID-19, enrolled during active disease. Sequences were obtained from peripheral blood. The V and J genes are TRBV24-1 and TRBJ2-1; 11 nucleotides match TRBD2. The CDR3 DNA reads TGTGCCACCAAGGGACTAGCGGAAGGGGAAGAGTTCTTC. As protein: CATKGLAEGEEFF.